A single sample is the source of the 15 T cell receptor beta chains below, sequenced in a study of siplizumab effects on memory and regulatory T cells. Profiling relied on immunoSEQ multiplex PCR, and the TCRdb table lists in-frame clones only, not all of them. The table has roughly 100,000 clones, roughly nine tenths seen once; the top ten hold 0.85% to 1.3%. Material: CD4+ T cells sorted from blood. The receptor source for this set is a human donor in good health.

The CDR3 nucleotides read TGTGCCAGCAGCTTTTCAGGGGCAAACGGGGAGCTGTTTTTT. This encodes CASSFSGANGELFF. The J gene is TRBJ2-2, the V gene TRBV7-9, with a weak D call TRBD1 (6 bases). V was shortened by 3 bases and J by 7 bases, with 12 bases between the two germline ends. CDR3 length equals 14 residues. Germline V gene lookup returns CDR1 SEHNR and CDR2 FQNEAQ (reference sequence).

V gene TRBV4-1 combines with J gene TRBJ1-4; the D is unclear. Per germline, CDR1 MGHRA and CDR2 YSYEKL. The V and J ends lost 3 bases and 4 bases respectively, with 9 bases between them. The CDR3 extends over 14 amino acids. The CDR3 sequence is CASSHLRDNEKLFF. CDR3 sequence (DNA): TGCGCCAGCAGCCACTTAAGAGATAATGAAAAACTGTTTTTT.

The chain carries TRBV11-2 and TRBJ2-3; D remains unclear. The germline V gene has CDR1 SGHAT and CDR2 FQNNGV. The length of the CDR3 is 14 residues. Trimming removed 5 bases from V and 1 base from J, with 10 bases in between. The chain's CDR3 is CASSHRMGTDTQYF. The CDR3 DNA reads as TGTGCCAGCAGCCACCGTATGGGCACAGATACGCAGTATTTT.

The rearrangement uses TRBV6-5 and TRBJ1-3, with D hard to call. The V end lost 6 bases, the J end lost 0 bases, and 9 bases lay between the germline ends. Per the germline V gene, CDR1 is MNHEY and CDR2 is SVGAGI. The CDR3 has 14 residues. In nucleotides, the CDR3 is TGTGCCAGCAGGGAGCGGTTCTCTGGAAACACCATATATTTT. It yields the protein CASRERFSGNTIYF.

The gene calls are TRBV7-9 and TRBJ1-5, with unresolved D. V shed 5 bases and J shed 11 bases, with 13 bases lying between them. Germline V gives CDR1 SEHNR, CDR2 FQNEAQ (reference sequence). The CDR3 is made up of 12 amino acids. The CDR3 sequence is CASSPSSGAQHF. The CDR3 bases are TGTGCCAGCAGCCCATCGTCTGGAGCCCAGCATTTT. Full variable domain (remainder filled in from reference TRBV7-9 and TRBJ1-5): DTGVSQNPRHKITKRGQNVTFRCDPISEHNRLYWYRQTLGQGPEFLTYFQNEAQLEKSRLLSDRFSAERPKGSFSTLEIQRTEQGDSAMYLCASSPSSGAQHFGDGTRLSIL.

The chain uses TRBV18 and TRBJ2-2, with 10 bases identical to TRBD2. Germline V gives CDR1 KGHSH, CDR2 LQKENI. Trimming removed 3 bases from V and 6 bases from J; junction bases left unmatched: 7. This CDR3 region has 16 residues. DNA for the CDR3: TGTGCCAGCTCACCCGGTTTAGCGGGAGGCGCCGGGGAGCTGTTTTTT. Translated: CASSPGLAGGAGELFF.

The gene calls are TRBV19 and TRBJ1-1, with D possibly being TRBD1 (6 bases). The CDR3 contains 15 residues. Germline V lookup: CDR1 LNHDA, CDR2 SQIVND (reference sequence). Trimming left V 5 bases short and J 1 base short, with 14 bases between. The CDR3 DNA follows: TGTGCCAGTAGTTGGGGGCGGAATCCGAACACTGAAGCTTTCTTT. Its translation is CASSWGRNPNTEAFF.

The chain employs TRBV6-5 and TRBJ1-4; D is undetermined. This CDR3 comprises 15 residues. Trimming cost V 0 bases and J 0 bases, with 5 bases left between them. Germline V gene lookup returns CDR1 MNHEY and CDR2 SVGAGI. CDR3 nucleotide sequence: TGTGCCAGCAGTTACTCCGGAGCAACTAATGAAAAACTGTTTTTT. It specifies CASSYSGATNEKLFF.

Only one count was recorded for this clone. The chain combines TRBV5-4 with TRBJ2-7; D perhaps matches TRBD2 (6 bases). The CDR3 covers 15 residues. CDR1 is SGHNT and CDR2 is YYREEE in the germline V gene (reference sequence). V lost 0 bases, J lost 2 bases, and 12 bases lay in between. The CDR3 nucleotides are TGTGCCAGCAGCTTGGCCTCGGGGGAAGCCTACGAGCAGTACTTC. It is translated as CASSLASGEAYEQYF.

The V and J genes are TRBV19 and TRBJ2-4, with D possibly called TRBD1 or TRBD2 (5 bases each). The CDR3 covers 17 residues. Trimming left V 9 bases short and J 0 bases short, with 21 bases between. Germline V lookup: CDR1 LNHDA, CDR2 SQIVND (reference sequence). CDR3 in amino acids: CASSPGPRPEAKNIQYF. As DNA, the CDR3 is TGTGCCAGCTCGCCGGGACCAAGGCCGGAAGCCAAAAACATTCAGTACTTC.

This clone was seen a single time. The chain couples TRBV18 to TRBJ2-5; 8 nucleotides agree with TRBD1. CDR3 length: 18 residues. V shed 1 base, J shed 2 bases, and the junction held 12 bases outside the gene matches. CDR1 is KGHSH, CDR2 LQKENI, per germline. In nucleotides, the CDR3 is TGTGCCAGCTCACCACAGGCAGGGGGCATCGAACGACAAGAGACCCAGTACTTC. The encoded protein is CASSPQAGGIERQETQYF.

CDR3 sequence reads: CAWTLRRNTEAFF. The CDR3 region has the DNA TGTGCCTGGACCTTGAGACGCAACACTGAAGCTTTCTTT. The chain joins TRBV30 to TRBJ1-1, with D hard to call. This CDR3 region has 13 residues. Germline V lookup: CDR1 GTSNPN, CDR2 SVGIG (reference sequence). V lost 4 bases and J 2 bases, leaving 11 bases between the germline ends.

This clone came up a few times. This chain links TRBV18 with TRBJ1-1; D remains ambiguous. Germline assignment: CDR1 KGHSH and CDR2 LQKENI. V lost 1 base, J lost 0 bases, and 3 bases lay in between. The CDR3 has 13 residues. CDR3 nucleotides: TGTGCCAGCTCACCACAGGTGAACACTGAAGCTTTCTTT. Protein product: CASSPQVNTEAFF.

V usage is TRBV9 and J usage is TRBJ1-3, with D possibly TRBD1 on 6 matching bases. In germline, CDR1 is SGDLS, CDR2 YYNGEE. V dropped 7 bases and J dropped 5 bases, with 16 bases sitting between them. This CDR3 comprises 14 residues. CDR3 bases: TGTGCCAGCGGCGCACAACAGGGAAGAAACACCATATATTTT. Translating it yields CASGAQQGRNTIYF.

This clone was seen more than once but under ten times. V gene TRBV19 combines with J gene TRBJ1-2; D possibly corresponds to TRBD1 (5 bases). CDR3 size: 13 residues. Germline CDR1 and CDR2: LNHDA and SQIVND (reference sequence). V was clipped by 5 bases and J by 4 bases, with 11 bases between them. The CDR3 bases are TGTGCCAGTAGTGACGACAGCCTCTATGGCTACACCTTC. As protein: CASSDDSLYGYTF.